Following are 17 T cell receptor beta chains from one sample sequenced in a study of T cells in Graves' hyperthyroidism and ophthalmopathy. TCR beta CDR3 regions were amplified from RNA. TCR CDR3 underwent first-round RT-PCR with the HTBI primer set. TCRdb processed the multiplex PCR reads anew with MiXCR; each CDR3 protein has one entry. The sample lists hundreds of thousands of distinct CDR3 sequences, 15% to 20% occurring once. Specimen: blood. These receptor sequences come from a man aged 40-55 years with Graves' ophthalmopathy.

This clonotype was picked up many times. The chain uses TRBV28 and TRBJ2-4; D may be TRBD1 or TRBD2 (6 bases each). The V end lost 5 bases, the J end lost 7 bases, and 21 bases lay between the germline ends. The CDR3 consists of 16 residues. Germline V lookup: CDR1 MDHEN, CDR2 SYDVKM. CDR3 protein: CASSGHGGGAENIQYF. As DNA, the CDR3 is TGTGCCAGCAGTGGCCACGGGGGCGGGGCTGAGAACATTCAGTACTTC.

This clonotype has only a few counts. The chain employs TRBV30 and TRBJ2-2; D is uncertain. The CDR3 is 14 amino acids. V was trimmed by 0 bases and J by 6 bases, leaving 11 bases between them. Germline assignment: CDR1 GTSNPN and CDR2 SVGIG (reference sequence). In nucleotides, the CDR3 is TGTGCCTGGAGTGTACGGAATCAACCCGGGGAGCTGTTTTTT. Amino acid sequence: CAWSVRNQPGELFF.

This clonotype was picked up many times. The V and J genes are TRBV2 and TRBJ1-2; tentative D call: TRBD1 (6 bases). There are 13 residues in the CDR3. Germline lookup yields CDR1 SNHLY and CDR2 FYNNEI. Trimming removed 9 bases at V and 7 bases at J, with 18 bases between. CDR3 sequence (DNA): TGTGCCAGACTCAAACCAACAGGGCCTGGCTACACCTTC. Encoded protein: CARLKPTGPGYTF. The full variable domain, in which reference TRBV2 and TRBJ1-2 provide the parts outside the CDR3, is EPEVTQTPSHQVTQMGQEVILRCVPISNHLYFYWYRQILGQKVEFLVSFYNNEISEKSEIFDDQFSVERPDGSNFTLKIRSTKLEDSAMYFCARLKPTGPGYTFGSGTRLTVV.

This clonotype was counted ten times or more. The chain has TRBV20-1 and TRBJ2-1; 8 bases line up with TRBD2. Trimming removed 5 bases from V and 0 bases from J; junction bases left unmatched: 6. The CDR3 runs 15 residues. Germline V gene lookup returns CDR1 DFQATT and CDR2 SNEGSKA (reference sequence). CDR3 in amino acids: CSASPRGGSYNEQFF. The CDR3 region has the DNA TGCAGTGCTTCCCCTCGGGGGGGCTCCTACAATGAGCAGTTCTTC.

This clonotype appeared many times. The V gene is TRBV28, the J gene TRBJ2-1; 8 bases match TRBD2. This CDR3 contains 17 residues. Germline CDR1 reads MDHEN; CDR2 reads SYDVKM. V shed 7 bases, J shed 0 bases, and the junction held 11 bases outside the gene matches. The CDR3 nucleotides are TGTGCCAGCAACTCCGACGGGGGGGGCCACTCCTACAATGAGCAGTTCTTC. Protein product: CASNSDGGGHSYNEQFF. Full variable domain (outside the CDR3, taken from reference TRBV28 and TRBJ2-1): DVKVTQSSRYLVKRTGEKVFLECVQDMDHENMFWYRQDPGLGLRLIYFSYDVKMKEKGDIPEGYSVSREKKERFSLILESASTNQTSMYLCASNSDGGGHSYNEQFFGPGTRLTVL.

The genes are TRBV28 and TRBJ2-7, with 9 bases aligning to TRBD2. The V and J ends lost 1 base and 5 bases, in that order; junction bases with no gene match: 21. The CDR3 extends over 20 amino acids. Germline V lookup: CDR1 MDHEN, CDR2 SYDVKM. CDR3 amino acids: CASSLLIGQGWREGLNEQYF. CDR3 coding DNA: TGTGCCAGCAGTTTATTGATTGGCCAGGGGTGGCGGGAGGGCCTGAACGAGCAGTACTTC. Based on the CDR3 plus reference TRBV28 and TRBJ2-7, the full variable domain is DVKVTQSSRYLVKRTGEKVFLECVQDMDHENMFWYRQDPGLGLRLIYFSYDVKMKEKGDIPEGYSVSREKKERFSLILESASTNQTSMYLCASSLLIGQGWREGLNEQYFGPGTRLTVT.

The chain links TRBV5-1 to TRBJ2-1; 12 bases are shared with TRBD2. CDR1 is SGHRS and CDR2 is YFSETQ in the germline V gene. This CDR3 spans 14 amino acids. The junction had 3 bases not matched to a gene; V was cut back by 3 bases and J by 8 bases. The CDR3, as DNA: TGCGCCAGCAGCTCTAGCGGGGGGGCTTATGAGCAGTTCTTC. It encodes CASSSSGGAYEQFF.

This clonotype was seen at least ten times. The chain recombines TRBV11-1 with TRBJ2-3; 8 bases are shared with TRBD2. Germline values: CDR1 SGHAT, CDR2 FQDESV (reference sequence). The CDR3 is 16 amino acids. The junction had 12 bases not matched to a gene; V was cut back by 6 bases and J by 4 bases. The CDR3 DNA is TGTGCCAGCAGTTGGGCGACGGGGGGGCAATCAGATACGCAGTATTTT. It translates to CASSWATGGQSDTQYF.

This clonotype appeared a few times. DNA of the CDR3: TGTGCCAGCAGTATAGGAGCCCCAGCCTACAATGAGCAGTTCTTC. Protein product: CASSIGAPAYNEQFF. The chain carries TRBV27 and TRBJ2-1, with D unclear. The length of the CDR3 is 15 residues. The V gene lost 5 bases and the J gene lost 2 bases, with 13 bases spanning the gap. From germline, CDR1 is MNHEY and CDR2 SMNVEV (reference sequence).

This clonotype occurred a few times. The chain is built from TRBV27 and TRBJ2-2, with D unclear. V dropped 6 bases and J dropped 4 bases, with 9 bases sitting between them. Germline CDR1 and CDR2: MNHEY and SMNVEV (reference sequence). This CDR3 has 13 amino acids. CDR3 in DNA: TGTGCCAGCAGAAGTAGCAGCACCGGGGAGCTGTTTTTT. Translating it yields CASRSSSTGELFF.

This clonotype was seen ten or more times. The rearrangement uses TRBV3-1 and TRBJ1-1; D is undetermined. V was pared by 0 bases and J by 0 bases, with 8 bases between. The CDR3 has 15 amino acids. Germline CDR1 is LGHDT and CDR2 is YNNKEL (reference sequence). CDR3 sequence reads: CASSQDGHLNTEAFF. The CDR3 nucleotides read TGTGCCAGCAGCCAAGACGGGCACTTGAACACTGAAGCTTTCTTT.

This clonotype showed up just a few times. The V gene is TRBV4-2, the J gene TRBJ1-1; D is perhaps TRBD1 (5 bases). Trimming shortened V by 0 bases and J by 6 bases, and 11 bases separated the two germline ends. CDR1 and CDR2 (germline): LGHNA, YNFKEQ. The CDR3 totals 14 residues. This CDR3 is CASSQEGDPAEAFF. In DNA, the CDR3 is TGTGCCAGCAGCCAAGAGGGGGATCCCGCTGAAGCTTTCTTT.

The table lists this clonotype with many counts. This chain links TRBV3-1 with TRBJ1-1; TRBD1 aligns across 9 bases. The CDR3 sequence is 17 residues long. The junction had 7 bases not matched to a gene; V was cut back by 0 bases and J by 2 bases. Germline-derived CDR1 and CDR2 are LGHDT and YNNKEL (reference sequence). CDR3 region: CASSQEGQGWINTEAFF. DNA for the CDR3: TGTGCCAGCAGCCAAGAAGGACAGGGGTGGATTAACACTGAAGCTTTCTTT.

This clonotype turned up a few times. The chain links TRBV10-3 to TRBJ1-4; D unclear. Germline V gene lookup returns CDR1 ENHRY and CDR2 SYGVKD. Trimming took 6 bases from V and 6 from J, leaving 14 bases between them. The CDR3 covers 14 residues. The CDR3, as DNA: TGTGCCATCAGAAGTCGGGATAGCGATGAAAAACTGTTTTTT. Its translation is CAIRSRDSDEKLFF.

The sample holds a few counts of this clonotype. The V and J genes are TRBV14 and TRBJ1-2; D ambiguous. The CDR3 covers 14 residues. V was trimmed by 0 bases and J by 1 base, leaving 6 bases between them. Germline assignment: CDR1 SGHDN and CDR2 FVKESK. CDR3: CASSQDSFNYGYTF. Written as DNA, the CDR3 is TGTGCCAGCAGCCAAGACAGTTTTAACTATGGCTACACCTTC.

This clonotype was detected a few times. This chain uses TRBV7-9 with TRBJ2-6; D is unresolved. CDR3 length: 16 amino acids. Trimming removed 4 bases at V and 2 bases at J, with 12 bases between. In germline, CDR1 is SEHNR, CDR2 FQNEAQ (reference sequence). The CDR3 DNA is TGTGCCAGCAGCTACCCTAGGGCACCTGGGGCCAACGTCCTGACTTTC. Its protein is CASSYPRAPGANVLTF.

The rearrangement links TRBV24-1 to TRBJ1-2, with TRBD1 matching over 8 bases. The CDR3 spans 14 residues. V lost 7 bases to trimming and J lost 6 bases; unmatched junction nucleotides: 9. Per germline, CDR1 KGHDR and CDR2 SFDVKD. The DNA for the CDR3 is TGTGCCACCAGCGGACAGGGTTCGAGGGATGGCTACACCTTC. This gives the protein CATSGQGSRDGYTF.